The clone carrying this T cell receptor (beta chain) was seen only once. The data were obtained in a study of blood T cell repertoires in COVID-19. Overall study: COVID-19 samples collected from the United States, Italy and Spain covered acute and convalescent phases. From T cells, B-cell-depleted T cells, or PBMCs came the material, which was cDNA or gDNA.

CDR1 is SGHTA and CDR2 is FQGNSA in the germline V gene. V gave up 2 bases and J gave up 4 bases, with 11 bases separating them. The CDR3 has 14 residues. Original methodology: For nucleated cells, counts were estimated from reference gene primer amplification. Method: immunoSEQ multiplex PCR; TCRdb's copy keeps in-frame clones and lacks some. Clone size and V and J calls were adopted from that table, with D and trimming inferred from the DNA. In the table there are 110,000 or so clones, 60% to 85% of which are singletons. The receptor was derived from a human donor in a cohort sampled during active or convalescent COVID-19. Material for sequencing was peripheral blood. The chain carries TRBV7-2 and TRBJ1-1; D ambiguous. In nucleotides, the CDR3 is TGTGCCAGCAGCTTATTCCCCGGGTTCACTGAAGCTTTCTTT. The encoded protein is CASSLFPGFTEAFF.